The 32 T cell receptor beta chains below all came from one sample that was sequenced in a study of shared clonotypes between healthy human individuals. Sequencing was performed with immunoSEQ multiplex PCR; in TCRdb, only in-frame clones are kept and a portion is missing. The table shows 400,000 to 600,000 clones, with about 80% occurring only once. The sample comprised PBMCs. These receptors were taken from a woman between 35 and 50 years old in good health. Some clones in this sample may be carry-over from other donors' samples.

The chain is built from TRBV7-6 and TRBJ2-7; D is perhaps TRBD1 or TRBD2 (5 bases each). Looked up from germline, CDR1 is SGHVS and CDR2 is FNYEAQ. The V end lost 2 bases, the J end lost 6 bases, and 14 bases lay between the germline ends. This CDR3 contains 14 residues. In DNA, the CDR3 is TGTGCCAGCAGCTTACGGGGCGGGCCCACCGAGCAGTACTTC. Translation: CASSLRGGPTEQYF.

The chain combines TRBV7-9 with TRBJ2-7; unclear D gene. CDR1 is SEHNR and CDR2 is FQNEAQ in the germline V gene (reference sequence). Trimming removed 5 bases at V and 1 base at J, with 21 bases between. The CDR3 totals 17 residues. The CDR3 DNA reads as TGTGCCAGCAGCCCAAGCGATCGGAGCCCGAAATCCTACGAGCAGTACTTC. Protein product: CASSPSDRSPKSYEQYF.

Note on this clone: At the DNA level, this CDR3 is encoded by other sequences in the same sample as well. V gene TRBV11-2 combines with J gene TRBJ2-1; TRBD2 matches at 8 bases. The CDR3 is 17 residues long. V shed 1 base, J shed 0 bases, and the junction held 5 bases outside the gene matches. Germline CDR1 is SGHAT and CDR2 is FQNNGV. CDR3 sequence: CASSLGGGPSSYNEQFF. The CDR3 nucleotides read TGTGCCAGCAGCTTAGGCGGGGGGCCAAGCTCCTACAATGAGCAGTTCTTC.

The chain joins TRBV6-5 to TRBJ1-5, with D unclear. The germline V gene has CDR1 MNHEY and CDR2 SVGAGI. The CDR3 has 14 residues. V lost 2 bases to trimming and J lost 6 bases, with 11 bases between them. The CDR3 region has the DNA TGTGCCAGCAGTTACACGGCGGGGTCTCAGCCCCAGCATTTT. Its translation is CASSYTAGSQPQHF.

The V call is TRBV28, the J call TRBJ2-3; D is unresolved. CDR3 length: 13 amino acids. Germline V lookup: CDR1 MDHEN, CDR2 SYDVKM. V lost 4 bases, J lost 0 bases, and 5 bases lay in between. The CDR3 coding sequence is TGTGCCAGCAGTTCGGATAGCACAGATACGCAGTATTTT. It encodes CASSSDSTDTQYF. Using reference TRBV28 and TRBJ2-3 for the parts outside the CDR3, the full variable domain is DVKVTQSSRYLVKRTGEKVFLECVQDMDHENMFWYRQDPGLGLRLIYFSYDVKMKEKGDIPEGYSVSREKKERFSLILESASTNQTSMYLCASSSDSTDTQYFGPGTRLTVL.

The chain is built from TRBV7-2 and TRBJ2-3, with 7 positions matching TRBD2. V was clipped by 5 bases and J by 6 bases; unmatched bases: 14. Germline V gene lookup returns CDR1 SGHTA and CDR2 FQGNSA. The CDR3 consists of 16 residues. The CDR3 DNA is TGTGCCAGCAGCCCCTGGGAGGGCCGCCTTAGGGATACGCAGTATTTT. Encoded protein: CASSPWEGRLRDTQYF.

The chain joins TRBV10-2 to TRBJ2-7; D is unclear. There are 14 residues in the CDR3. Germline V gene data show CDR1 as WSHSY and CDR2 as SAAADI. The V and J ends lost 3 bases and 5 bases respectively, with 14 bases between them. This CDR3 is CASSDGLVRNEQYF. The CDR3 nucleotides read TGCGCCAGCAGTGATGGGCTAGTCCGGAACGAGCAGTACTTC.

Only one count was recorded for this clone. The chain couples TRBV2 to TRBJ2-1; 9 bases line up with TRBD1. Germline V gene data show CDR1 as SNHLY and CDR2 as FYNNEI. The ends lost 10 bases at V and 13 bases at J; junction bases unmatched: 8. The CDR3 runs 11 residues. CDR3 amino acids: CAIRQGVGQFF. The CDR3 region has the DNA TGTGCCATCCGACAGGGGGTGGGCCAGTTCTTC.

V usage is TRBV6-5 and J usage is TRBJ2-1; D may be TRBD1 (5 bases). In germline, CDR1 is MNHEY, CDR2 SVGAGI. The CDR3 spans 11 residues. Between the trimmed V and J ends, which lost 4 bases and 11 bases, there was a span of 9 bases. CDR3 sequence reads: CASSLGVKQFF. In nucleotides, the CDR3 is TGTGCCAGCAGTTTAGGGGTTAAGCAGTTCTTC.

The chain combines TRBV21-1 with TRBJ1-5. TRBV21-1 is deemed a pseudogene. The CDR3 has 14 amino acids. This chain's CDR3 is CASSFHGSNQPQHF. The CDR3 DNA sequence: TGTGCCAGCAGCTTCCATGGAAGCAATCAGCCCCAGCATTTT.

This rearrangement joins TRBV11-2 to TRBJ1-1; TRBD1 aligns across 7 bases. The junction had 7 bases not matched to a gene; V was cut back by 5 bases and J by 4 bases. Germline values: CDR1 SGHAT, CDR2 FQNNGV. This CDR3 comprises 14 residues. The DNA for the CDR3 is TGTGCCAGCAGCGTGGACAGGTGGAGCACTGAAGCTTTCTTT. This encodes CASSVDRWSTEAFF.

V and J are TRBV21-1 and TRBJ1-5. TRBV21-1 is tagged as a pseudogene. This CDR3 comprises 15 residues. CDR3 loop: CASSKARRKNQPQHF. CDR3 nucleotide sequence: TGTGCCAGCAGCAAAGCGCGACGGAAGAATCAGCCCCAGCATTTT.

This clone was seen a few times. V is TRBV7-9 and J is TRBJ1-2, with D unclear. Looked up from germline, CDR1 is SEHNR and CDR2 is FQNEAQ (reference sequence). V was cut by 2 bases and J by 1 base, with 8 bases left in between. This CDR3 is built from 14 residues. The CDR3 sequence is CASSLSLNNYGYTF. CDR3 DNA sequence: TGTGCCAGCAGCTTAAGTCTCAATAACTATGGCTACACCTTC. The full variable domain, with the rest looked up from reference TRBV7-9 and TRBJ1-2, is DTGVSQNPRHKITKRGQNVTFRCDPISEHNRLYWYRQTLGQGPEFLTYFQNEAQLEKSRLLSDRFSAERPKGSFSTLEIQRTEQGDSAMYLCASSLSLNNYGYTFGSGTRLTVV.

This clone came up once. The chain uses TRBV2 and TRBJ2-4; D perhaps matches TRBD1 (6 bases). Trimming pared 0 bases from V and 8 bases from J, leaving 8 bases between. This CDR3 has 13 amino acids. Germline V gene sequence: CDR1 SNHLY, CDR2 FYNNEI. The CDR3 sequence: CASSEAGGDIQYF. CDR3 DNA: TGTGCCAGCAGTGAAGCAGGGGGAGACATTCAGTACTTC.

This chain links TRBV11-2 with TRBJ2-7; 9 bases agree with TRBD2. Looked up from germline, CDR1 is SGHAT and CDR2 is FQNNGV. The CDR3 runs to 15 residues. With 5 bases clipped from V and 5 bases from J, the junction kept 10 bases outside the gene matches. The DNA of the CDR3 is TGTGCCAGCAGCCGTAGCGGGAGAGTCCTTGACGAGCAGTACTTC. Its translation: CASSRSGRVLDEQYF.

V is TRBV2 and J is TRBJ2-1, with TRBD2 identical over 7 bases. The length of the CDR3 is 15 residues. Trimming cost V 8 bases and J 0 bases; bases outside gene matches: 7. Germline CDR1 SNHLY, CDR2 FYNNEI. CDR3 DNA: TGTGCCAGCGGGGCGGGCGGGAGCTCCTACAATGAGCAGTTCTTC. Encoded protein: CASGAGGSSYNEQFF. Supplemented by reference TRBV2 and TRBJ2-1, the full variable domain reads EPEVTQTPSHQVTQMGQEVILRCVPISNHLYFYWYRQILGQKVEFLVSFYNNEISEKSEIFDDQFSVERPDGSNFTLKIRSTKLEDSAMYFCASGAGGSSYNEQFFGPGTRLTVL.

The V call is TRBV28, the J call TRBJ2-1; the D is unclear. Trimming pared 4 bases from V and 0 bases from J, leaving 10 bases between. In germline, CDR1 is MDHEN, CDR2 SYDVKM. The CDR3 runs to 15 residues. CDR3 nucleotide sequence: TGTGCCAGCAGTTCCGTGGGGTCCTCCTACAATGAGCAGTTCTTC. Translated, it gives CASSSVGSSYNEQFF.

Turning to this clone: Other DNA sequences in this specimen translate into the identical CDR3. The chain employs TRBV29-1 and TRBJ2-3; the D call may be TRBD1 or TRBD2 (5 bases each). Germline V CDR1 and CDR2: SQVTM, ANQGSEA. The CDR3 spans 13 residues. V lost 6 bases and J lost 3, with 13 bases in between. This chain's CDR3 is CSVPLGVTDTQYF. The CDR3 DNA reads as TGCAGCGTCCCGTTGGGGGTTACAGATACGCAGTATTTT.

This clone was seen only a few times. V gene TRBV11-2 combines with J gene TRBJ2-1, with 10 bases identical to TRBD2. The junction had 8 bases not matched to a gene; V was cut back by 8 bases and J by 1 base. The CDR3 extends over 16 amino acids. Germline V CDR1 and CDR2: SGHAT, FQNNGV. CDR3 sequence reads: CASRLSGRVSYNEQFF. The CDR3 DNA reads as TGTGCCAGCCGTCTAAGCGGGAGGGTTTCCTACAATGAGCAGTTCTTC.

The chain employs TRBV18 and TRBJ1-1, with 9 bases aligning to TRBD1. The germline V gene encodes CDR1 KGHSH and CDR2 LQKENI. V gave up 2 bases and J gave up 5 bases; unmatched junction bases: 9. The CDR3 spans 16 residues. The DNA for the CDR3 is TGTGCCAGCTCACCAACACGCGGACAGGGGAGGACTGAAGCTTTCTTT. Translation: CASSPTRGQGRTEAFF.

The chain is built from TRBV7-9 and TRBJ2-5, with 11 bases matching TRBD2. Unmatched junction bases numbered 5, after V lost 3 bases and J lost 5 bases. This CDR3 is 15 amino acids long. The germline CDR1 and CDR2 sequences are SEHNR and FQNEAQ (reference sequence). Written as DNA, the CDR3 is TGTGCCAGCAGCTTTACTAGCGGGAGTTCCGAGACCCAGTACTTC. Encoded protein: CASSFTSGSSETQYF.

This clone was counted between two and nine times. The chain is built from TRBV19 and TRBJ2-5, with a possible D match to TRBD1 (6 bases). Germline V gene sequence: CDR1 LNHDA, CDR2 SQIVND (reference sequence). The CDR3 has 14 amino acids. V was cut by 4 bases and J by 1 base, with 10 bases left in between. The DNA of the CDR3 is TGTGCCAGTAGTAACACAGGGTCCCAAGAGACCCAGTACTTC. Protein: CASSNTGSQETQYF. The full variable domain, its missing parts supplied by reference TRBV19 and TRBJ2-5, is DGGITQSPKYLFRKEGQNVTLSCEQNLNHDAMYWYRQDPGQGLRLIYYSQIVNDFQKGDIAEGYSVSREKKESFPLTVTSAQKNPTAFYLCASSNTGSQETQYFGPGTRLLVL.

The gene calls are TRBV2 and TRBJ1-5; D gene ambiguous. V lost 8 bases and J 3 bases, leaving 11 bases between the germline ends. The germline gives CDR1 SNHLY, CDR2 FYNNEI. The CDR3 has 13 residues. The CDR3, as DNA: TGTGCCAGCGATGGCAGCAACAATCAGCCCCAGCATTTT. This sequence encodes CASDGSNNQPQHF.

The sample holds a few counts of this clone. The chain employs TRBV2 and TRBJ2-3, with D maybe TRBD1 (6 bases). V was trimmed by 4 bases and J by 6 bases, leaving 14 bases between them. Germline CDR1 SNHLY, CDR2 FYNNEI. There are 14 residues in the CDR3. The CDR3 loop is CASSVANRADTQYF. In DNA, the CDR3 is TGTGCCAGCAGTGTCGCCAACAGGGCGGATACGCAGTATTTT.

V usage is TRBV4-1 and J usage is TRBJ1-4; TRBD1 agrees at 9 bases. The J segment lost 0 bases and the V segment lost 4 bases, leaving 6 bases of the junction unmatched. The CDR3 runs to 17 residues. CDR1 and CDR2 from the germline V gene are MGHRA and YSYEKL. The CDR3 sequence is CASSLGQGIATNEKLFF. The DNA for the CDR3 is TGCGCCAGCAGCCTAGGACAGGGGATTGCAACTAATGAAAAACTGTTTTTT.

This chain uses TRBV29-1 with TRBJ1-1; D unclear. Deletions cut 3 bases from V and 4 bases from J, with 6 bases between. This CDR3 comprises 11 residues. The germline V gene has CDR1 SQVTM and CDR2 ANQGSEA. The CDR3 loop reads CSVDSFTEAFF. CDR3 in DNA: TGCAGCGTTGACAGTTTCACTGAAGCTTTCTTT.

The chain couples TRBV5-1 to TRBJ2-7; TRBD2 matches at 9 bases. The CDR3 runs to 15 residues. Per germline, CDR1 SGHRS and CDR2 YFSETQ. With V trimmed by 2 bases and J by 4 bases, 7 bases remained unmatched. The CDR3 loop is CASSLGLALMYEQYF. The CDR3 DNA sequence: TGCGCCAGCAGCTTAGGACTAGCGCTTATGTACGAGCAGTACTTC.

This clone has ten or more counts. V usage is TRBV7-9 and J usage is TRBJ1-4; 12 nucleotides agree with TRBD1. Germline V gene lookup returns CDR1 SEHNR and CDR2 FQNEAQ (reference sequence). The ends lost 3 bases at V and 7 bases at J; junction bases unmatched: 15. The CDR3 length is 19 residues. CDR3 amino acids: CASSLARLGQGARGEKLFF. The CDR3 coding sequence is TGTGCCAGCAGCTTGGCCCGGTTGGGACAGGGGGCGCGAGGTGAAAAACTGTTTTTT.

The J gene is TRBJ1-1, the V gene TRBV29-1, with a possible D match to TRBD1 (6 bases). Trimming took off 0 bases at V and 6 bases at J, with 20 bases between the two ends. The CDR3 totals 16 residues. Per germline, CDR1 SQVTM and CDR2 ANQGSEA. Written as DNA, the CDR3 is TGCAGCGTTGAAGATCGCCCGGGGGGGCGATACGCTGAAGCTTTCTTT. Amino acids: CSVEDRPGGRYAEAFF.

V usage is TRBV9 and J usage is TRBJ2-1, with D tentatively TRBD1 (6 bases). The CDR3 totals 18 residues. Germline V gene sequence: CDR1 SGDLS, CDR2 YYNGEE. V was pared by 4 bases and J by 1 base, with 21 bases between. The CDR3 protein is CASSSNHQTGESYNEQFF. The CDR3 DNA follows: TGTGCCAGCAGCTCAAACCACCAGACAGGCGAGTCCTACAATGAGCAGTTCTTC.

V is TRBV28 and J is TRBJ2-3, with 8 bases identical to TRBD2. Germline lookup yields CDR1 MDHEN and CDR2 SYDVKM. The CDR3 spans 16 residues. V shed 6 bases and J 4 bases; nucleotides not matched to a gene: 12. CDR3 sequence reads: CASSSPLREVPDTQYF. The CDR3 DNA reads TGTGCCAGCAGCTCCCCATTGCGGGAGGTGCCAGATACGCAGTATTTT.

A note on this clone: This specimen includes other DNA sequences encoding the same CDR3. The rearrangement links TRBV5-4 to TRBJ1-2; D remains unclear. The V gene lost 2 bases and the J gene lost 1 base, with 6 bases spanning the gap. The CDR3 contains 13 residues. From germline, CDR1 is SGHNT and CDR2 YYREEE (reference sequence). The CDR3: CASSLQNNYGYTF. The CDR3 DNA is TGTGCCAGCAGCTTACAAAATAACTATGGCTACACCTTC.